Each of the 16 T cell receptor beta chains below was sequenced from the same sample in a study of T cell changes during pregnancy in multiple sclerosis. Measured with immunoSEQ multiplex PCR; TCRdb has only the in-frame clones, and not every one. The sample holds some 60,000 clones, around 93% seen once. Sequencing was performed on peripheral blood, taken in the second trimester of pregnancy. Receptors were obtained from a female donor in good health, enrolled as a control in a pregnancy study.

V usage is TRBV5-1 and J usage is TRBJ2-7; 9 bases are shared with TRBD1. The germline CDR1 and CDR2 sequences are SGHRS and YFSETQ. CDR3 length: 14 amino acids. The junction had 10 bases not matched to a gene; V was cut back by 6 bases and J by 6 bases. CDR3 residues: CASTPWGQGSEQYF. Here the CDR3 DNA reads TGCGCCAGCACCCCATGGGGACAGGGTTCCGAGCAGTACTTC. Drawing the rest from reference TRBV5-1 and TRBJ2-7, the complete variable domain is KAGVTQTPRYLIKTRGQQVTLSCSPISGHRSVSWYQQTPGQGLQFLFEYFSETQRNKGNFPGRFSGRQFSNSRSEMNVSTLELGDSALYLCASTPWGQGSEQYFGPGTRLTVT.

The rearrangement joins TRBV30 to TRBJ1-2, with TRBD1 identical over 10 bases. Germline trimming cut 5 bases from V and 7 bases from J; bases unmatched to any gene: 4. This CDR3 is 12 amino acids long. The germline gives CDR1 GTSNPN, CDR2 SVGIG (reference sequence). DNA of the CDR3: TGTGCCTGGGGGGGACAGGGGCTTGGCTACACCTTC. It specifies CAWGGQGLGYTF.

This sequence joins TRBV10-1 and TRBJ2-1, with 8 positions matching TRBD2. CDR1 is WNHNN and CDR2 is SYGVQD in the germline V gene (reference sequence). The CDR3 consists of 14 residues. Trimming at V came to 7 bases and at J to 2 bases, leaving 4 bases not matched to a gene. The CDR3 sequence: CASIPGGPYNEQFF. The CDR3 DNA sequence: TGCGCCAGCATTCCGGGAGGGCCCTACAATGAGCAGTTCTTC.

This clone was observed a single time. The V call is TRBV4-1, the J call TRBJ2-7, with D possibly matching TRBD2 (6 bases). Germline CDR1 is MGHRA and CDR2 is YSYEKL. V shed 0 bases and J shed 7 bases, with 19 bases lying between them. This CDR3 region has 16 residues. The DNA of the CDR3 is TGCGCCAGCAGCCAAGATCCGGGCGGGGAGACCTTAGAGCAGTACTTC. Its translation is CASSQDPGGETLEQYF.

This sequence joins TRBV4-3 and TRBJ2-1; 14 bases match TRBD2. The CDR3 is made up of 14 amino acids. Losses at the gene ends were 3 bases for V and 8 bases for J; bases not matched to a gene: 0. Germline V CDR1 and CDR2: LGHNA, YSLEER. CDR3 protein: CASSQGLAGDEQFF. The CDR3 DNA is TGCGCCAGCAGCCAGGGACTAGCGGGAGATGAGCAGTTCTTC.

The genes are TRBV19 and TRBJ2-1; 8 bases agree with TRBD1. This CDR3 is 14 amino acids long. Germline V lookup: CDR1 LNHDA, CDR2 SQIVND (reference sequence). V lost 7 bases and J lost 3; bases outside the gene matches: 5. The CDR3 loop reads CASTGQGLYNEQFF. CDR3 in DNA: TGTGCCAGTACTGGACAGGGTCTCTACAATGAGCAGTTCTTC.

CDR3 bases: TGTGCCAGCAGTTCAGACGCGTTAGCATCAGATACGCAGTATTTT. Translated: CASSSDALASDTQYF. The chain combines TRBV27 with TRBJ2-3; D gene ambiguous. This CDR3 spans 15 amino acids. Germline CDR1 MNHEY, CDR2 SMNVEV (reference sequence). Between the trimmed V and J ends, which lost 4 bases and 4 bases, there was a span of 15 bases.

This clone has a handful of counts. This chain uses TRBV28 with TRBJ2-1, with a possible D match to TRBD1 (5 bases). V was trimmed by 6 bases and J by 8 bases, leaving 14 bases between them. Germline V CDR1 and CDR2: MDHEN, SYDVKM. CDR3 size: 13 residues. CDR3 loop: CASSSRAVDEQFF. The CDR3 nucleotides read TGTGCCAGCAGCTCCAGGGCTGTCGATGAGCAGTTCTTC.

V and J are TRBV6-6 and TRBJ1-2, with TRBD1 matching over 10 bases. The CDR3 consists of 15 residues. Trimming at V came to 6 bases and at J to 2 bases, leaving 6 bases not matched to a gene. Germline V gene lookup returns CDR1 MNHNY and CDR2 SVGAGI (reference sequence). This chain's CDR3 is CASRGQGRLNYGYTF. The CDR3 nucleotides are TGTGCCAGCAGGGGACAGGGGCGCTTGAACTATGGCTACACCTTC.

This chain links TRBV19 with TRBJ1-2, with D perhaps TRBD1 (6 bases). Germline V gene data show CDR1 as LNHDA and CDR2 as SQIVND (reference sequence). This CDR3 region has 15 residues. Trimming removed 5 bases at V and 0 bases at J, with 13 bases between. CDR3 region: CASSRWGPSNYGYTF. In DNA, the CDR3 is TGTGCCAGTAGTCGTTGGGGGCCCTCTAACTATGGCTACACCTTC.

This clone was detected only once. CDR3 sequence (DNA): TGTGCCTGGAGTGTACTAGCGGGGGCCAGCACAGATACGCAGTATTTT. It encodes CAWSVLAGASTDTQYF. The chain combines TRBV30 with TRBJ2-3; 11 positions agree with TRBD2. CDR1 is GTSNPN, CDR2 SVGIG, per germline (reference sequence). The ends lost 0 bases at V and 0 bases at J; junction bases unmatched: 2. The CDR3 covers 16 residues.

V is TRBV5-4 and J is TRBJ2-7; 7 bases align to TRBD2. The CDR3 extends over 14 amino acids. Germline V gives CDR1 SGHNT, CDR2 YYREEE (reference sequence). After removal of 7 bases from V and 0 bases from J, the junction contained 7 bases not matched to a gene. The CDR3 region is CASGGGRSSYEQYF. CDR3 coding DNA: TGTGCCAGCGGGGGGGGTAGGAGCTCCTACGAGCAGTACTTC.

The chain recombines TRBV14 with TRBJ1-4; 8 positions match TRBD1. The J segment lost 8 bases and the V segment lost 3 bases, leaving 8 bases of the junction unmatched. The CDR3 covers 15 residues. The germline gives CDR1 SGHDN, CDR2 FVKESK. CDR3 amino acids: CASSQRTGWTEKLFF. In nucleotides, the CDR3 is TGTGCCAGCAGCCAGAGGACAGGGTGGACGGAAAAACTGTTTTTT.

The chain couples TRBV5-1 to TRBJ2-1, with D possibly matching TRBD2 (5 bases). The CDR3 consists of 16 residues. Trimming left V 3 bases short and J 7 bases short, with 20 bases between. Germline CDR1 reads SGHRS; CDR2 reads YFSETQ. In DNA form, the CDR3 reads TGCGCCAGCAGCTCCTTCTCGGGAAGAGGTGGGAATGAGCAGTTCTTC. Translated, it gives CASSSFSGRGGNEQFF.

This clone was observed a handful of times. The chain joins TRBV18 to TRBJ1-1; D not certain. The CDR3 length is 13 residues. The V end was cut by 2 bases, the J end by 2 bases, with 6 bases between. Looked up from germline, CDR1 is KGHSH and CDR2 is LQKENI. CDR3 region: CASSPTTNTEAFF. The CDR3 DNA is TGTGCCAGCTCACCAACTACAAACACTGAAGCTTTCTTT.

The V call is TRBV9, the J call TRBJ2-3; 10 positions match TRBD2. CDR3 length: 14 amino acids. In germline, CDR1 is SGDLS, CDR2 YYNGEE. Trimming cost V 4 bases and J 8 bases; bases outside gene matches: 7. The CDR3, as DNA: TGTGCCAGCAGCCTGGGACTAGCGAAGGGTACGCAGTATTTT. Amino acid sequence: CASSLGLAKGTQYF.